This TCR beta chain was sequenced during a study of T cell responses to AZD1222 COVID-19 vaccine. Trimming shortened V by 0 bases and J by 7 bases, and 13 bases separated the two germline ends. Per the germline V gene, CDR1 is MNHNS and CDR2 is SASEGT. The CDR3 spans 15 residues. Repertoires were generated with immunoSEQ multiplex PCR, while TCRdb's copy carries only in-frame clones and drops some. The sample shows more than 150,000 clones, around 92% of them seen only once. Sequences were derived from peripheral blood, sampled on day 0 of AZD1222 vaccination. V is TRBV6-1 and J is TRBJ1-5; D is possibly TRBD1 (6 bases). The sequence derives from an adult in good health. CDR3 DNA sequence: TGTGCCAGCAGTGAAGCACGGGGGGCGGGCCAGCCCCAGCATTTT. This codes for CASSEARGAGQPQHF.